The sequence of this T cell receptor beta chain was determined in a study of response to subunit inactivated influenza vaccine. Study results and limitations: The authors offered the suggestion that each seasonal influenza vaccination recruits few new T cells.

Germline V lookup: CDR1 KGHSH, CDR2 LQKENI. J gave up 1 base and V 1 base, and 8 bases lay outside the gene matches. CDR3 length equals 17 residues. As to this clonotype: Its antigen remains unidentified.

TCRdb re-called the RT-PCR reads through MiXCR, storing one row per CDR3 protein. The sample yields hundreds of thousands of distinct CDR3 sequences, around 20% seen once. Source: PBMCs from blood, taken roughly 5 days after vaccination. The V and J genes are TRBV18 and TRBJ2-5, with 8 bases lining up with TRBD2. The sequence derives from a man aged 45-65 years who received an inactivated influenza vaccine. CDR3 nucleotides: TGTGCCAGCTCACCACAACAAGCGGGGGCAACCCAAGAGACCCAGTACTTC. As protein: CASSPQQAGATQETQYF.